This TCR beta chain was retrieved from a study of blood T cell repertoires in COVID-19. Study in general: The samples span acute and convalescent COVID-19 from the United States, Italy and Spain.

How the authors handled the data: Nucleated cell counts were estimated from reference gene primer amplification. TCRdb keeps only in-frame clones here, not all; method: immunoSEQ multiplex PCR. The V and J calls and clone size are taken from that table; D and trimming were inferred from the DNA. The sample gives around 150,000 clones, approximately 80% of which show up once; around 14% is in the top ten. Per germline, CDR1 MDHEN and CDR2 SYDVKM. V shed 5 bases and J 0 bases; nucleotides not matched to a gene: 8. The CDR3 has 17 residues. This TCR derives from a woman over 75 with acute or convalescent COVID-19. Sequenced input: peripheral blood. The chain employs TRBV28 and TRBJ2-3, with 10 bases that match TRBD2. The CDR3 nucleotides are TGTGCCAGCAGTACATATAGCGGGGGGACTAGCACAGATACGCAGTATTTT. It specifies CASSTYSGGTSTDTQYF.